The 4 T cell receptor beta chains in this list originate from one sample, sequenced in a study of shared clonotypes between healthy human individuals. Only in-frame clones appear in the TCRdb table, and some are missing; sequencing was by immunoSEQ multiplex PCR. The sample records about 1 million clones, more than 60% being singletons. The sequenced sample was memory CD4+ T cells sorted from blood. Stated subset: CD45RA-negative fraction. Receptor source: a man aged 18 to 29 in good health.

The chain carries TRBV28 and TRBJ2-7, with 10 nucleotides matching TRBD2. Germline V gene data show CDR1 as MDHEN and CDR2 as SYDVKM. The CDR3 runs 15 residues. V gave up 2 bases and J gave up 3 bases; unmatched junction bases: 4. In nucleotides, the CDR3 is TGTGCCAGCAGTTTAGGGACTAGCGCCAACTACGAGCAGTACTTC. As protein: CASSLGTSANYEQYF. Using reference TRBV28 and TRBJ2-7 for the parts outside the CDR3, the full variable domain is DVKVTQSSRYLVKRTGEKVFLECVQDMDHENMFWYRQDPGLGLRLIYFSYDVKMKEKGDIPEGYSVSREKKERFSLILESASTNQTSMYLCASSLGTSANYEQYFGPGTRLTVT.

The V call is TRBV5-1, the J call TRBJ2-7; D call uncertain. V dropped 7 bases and J dropped 1 base, with 9 bases sitting between them. The germline V gene encodes CDR1 SGHRS and CDR2 YFSETQ. The CDR3 has 12 amino acids. CDR3 in DNA: TGCGCCAGCTCTATAGGGTCCTACGAGCAGTACTTC. Its translation is CASSIGSYEQYF.

The chain links TRBV6-5 to TRBJ2-4; the match to TRBD1 covers 9 bases. Germline loops: CDR1 MNHEY, CDR2 SVGAGI. This CDR3 comprises 13 residues. J gave up 9 bases and V 6 bases, and 6 bases lay outside the gene matches. CDR3 sequence reads: CASSTGTGTIQYF. The CDR3 coding sequence is TGTGCCAGCAGCACCGGGACAGGGACCATTCAGTACTTC.

This clone was detected once. Distinct nucleotide sequences in the sample also encode this CDR3. This rearrangement joins TRBV11-2 to TRBJ2-1; D uncertain. Between the trimmed V and J ends, which lost 5 bases and 4 bases, there was a span of 6 bases. The CDR3 length is 12 residues. Germline CDR1 reads SGHAT; CDR2 reads FQNNGV. CDR3 amino acids: CASSPSYNEQFF. CDR3 DNA sequence: TGTGCCAGCAGCCCCAGTTACAATGAGCAGTTCTTC. Based on the CDR3 plus reference TRBV11-2 and TRBJ2-1, the full variable domain is EAGVAQSPRYKIIEKRQSVAFWCNPISGHATLYWYQQILGQGPKLLIQFQNNGVVDDSQLPKDRFSAERLKGVDSTLKIQPAKLEDSAVYLCASSPSYNEQFFGPGTRLTVL.